These 32 T cell receptor beta chains originate from one sample sequenced in a study of blood T cells in healthy people across ages. Alongside a J-beta primer mix, a sample-barcoded 5' primer served in a second PCR lasting about 7 to 11 cycles. TCRdb reprocessed the 5' RACE reads via MiXCR and lists one record per CDR3 protein. This table holds 1 million or so distinct CDR3 sequences, around 43% found once. Sequences were obtained from blood. The source of these receptors is a woman aged 55 to 70 in good health.

The rearrangement links TRBV6-5 to TRBJ2-5; 10 nucleotides line up with TRBD1. This CDR3 has 17 amino acids. V shed 2 bases, J shed 1 base, and the junction held 7 bases outside the gene matches. Germline CDR1 and CDR2: MNHEY and SVGAGI. The CDR3 region is CASSYLGQGSSQETQYF. CDR3 coding DNA: TGTGCCAGCAGTTACCTGGGACAGGGGAGCTCCCAAGAGACCCAGTACTTC.

CDR3 loop: CASAIPGQGKTGELFF. As DNA, the CDR3 is TGTGCCAGCGCCATCCCGGGACAGGGCAAAACCGGGGAGCTGTTTTTT. The chain joins TRBV28 to TRBJ2-2, with 9 bases matching TRBD1. The CDR3 is 16 amino acids. J gave up 5 bases and V 8 bases, and 12 bases lay outside the gene matches. CDR1 and CDR2 from the germline V gene are MDHEN and SYDVKM.

This clonotype was counted a few times. V gene TRBV28 combines with J gene TRBJ2-7, with 15 bases that match TRBD2. Germline V gives CDR1 MDHEN, CDR2 SYDVKM. The CDR3 is 18 residues long. CDR3 protein: CLPQNRTSGRAPTYEQYF. In DNA, the CDR3 is TGTCTCCCTCAAAACAGGACTAGCGGGAGGGCCCCAACCTACGAGCAGTACTTC.

Concerning this clonotype: The junction departs from the called germline gene at one end, perhaps through a read error. V and J are TRBV28 and TRBJ2-6; D is perhaps TRBD2 (5 bases). CDR3 length: 15 amino acids. The germline gives CDR1 MDHEN, CDR2 SYDVKM. CDR3: CASSLGPSGVNVLTF. The CDR3 DNA sequence: TGTGCCAGCAGTTTAGGACCCTCCGGGGTCAACGTCCTGACTTTC.

This clonotype occurred a few times. The rearrangement joins TRBV7-2 to TRBJ2-3; no clear D. The CDR3 has 13 amino acids. V lost 1 base and J lost 8, with 10 bases in between. CDR1 and CDR2 (germline): SGHTA, FQGNSA. CDR3 sequence: CASSLDVGRTQYF. DNA of the CDR3: TGTGCCAGCAGCTTAGATGTGGGTCGTACGCAGTATTTT.

CDR3 residues: CASSPPGLISYNEQFF. The CDR3, as DNA: TGTGCCAGCAGCCCACCGGGACTGATCTCCTACAATGAGCAGTTCTTC. The chain recombines TRBV7-2 with TRBJ2-1; TRBD2 is a possible D gene (6 bases). V lost 5 bases and J lost 0, with 14 bases in between. This CDR3 comprises 16 residues. Germline V gene lookup returns CDR1 SGHTA and CDR2 FQGNSA. Using reference TRBV7-2 and TRBJ2-1 for the parts outside the CDR3, the full variable domain is GAGVSQSPSNKVTEKGKDVELRCDPISGHTALYWYRQSLGQGLEFLIYFQGNSAPDKSGLPSDRFSAERTGGSVSTLTIQRTQQEDSAVYLCASSPPGLISYNEQFFGPGTRLTVL.

V and J are TRBV29-1 and TRBJ1-4; 8 nucleotides line up with TRBD1. The germline gives CDR1 SQVTM, CDR2 ANQGSEA. The V and J ends lost 7 bases and 8 bases, in that order; junction bases with no gene match: 3. The CDR3 spans 11 residues. The CDR3 loop reads CSAQGGEKLFF. The CDR3 nucleotides read TGCAGCGCACAGGGGGGAGAAAAACTGTTTTTT.

CDR3 in amino acids: CSARSVRGQVGETQYF. The DNA for the CDR3 is TGCAGTGCTAGATCAGTTAGGGGCCAGGTGGGAGAGACCCAGTACTTC. This chain links TRBV20-1 with TRBJ2-5; D is possibly TRBD1 (5 bases). Germline loops: CDR1 DFQATT, CDR2 SNEGSKA (reference sequence). The germline V and J ends were trimmed by 2 bases and 4 bases, with 20 bases remaining between them. This CDR3 has 16 amino acids.

The rearrangement uses TRBV9 and TRBJ2-4; 7 bases agree with TRBD1. CDR3 size: 13 residues. Looked up from germline, CDR1 is SGDLS and CDR2 is YYNGEE. V was pared by 3 bases and J by 7 bases, with 4 bases of the junction left unmatched. CDR3 in DNA: TGTGCCAGCAGCGAGACGACAGGGAACATTCAGTACTTC. Translated: CASSETTGNIQYF.

This clonotype was picked up one time. V gene TRBV20-1 combines with J gene TRBJ1-1, with D tentatively TRBD1 (6 bases). With 4 bases removed from V and 1 base from J, the gap between germline ends came to 10 bases. Per germline, CDR1 DFQATT and CDR2 SNEGSKA (reference sequence). The CDR3 contains 13 residues. The chain's CDR3 is CSAIDRPNTEAFF. CDR3 sequence (DNA): TGCAGTGCTATTGACAGGCCGAACACTGAAGCTTTCTTT.

As concerns this clonotype: Its ends do not fully match the called genes, so a read error is possible. Written as DNA, the CDR3 is TGTGCCAGCTCACCAACAGGGACGACCGAGGAGCTGTTTTTT. It codes for CASSPTGTTEELFF. The rearrangement links TRBV18 to TRBJ2-2; the D gene is possibly TRBD1 (6 bases). The CDR3 is 14 residues long. Looked up from germline, CDR1 is KGHSH and CDR2 is LQKENI.

This clonotype has only a few counts. This chain links TRBV20-1 with TRBJ2-3; 8 bases line up with TRBD2. Per the germline V gene, CDR1 is DFQATT and CDR2 is SNEGSKA (reference sequence). The CDR3 is 15 amino acids. The J segment lost 0 bases and the V segment lost 4 bases, leaving 6 bases of the junction unmatched. The CDR3 nucleotides read TGCAGTGCTAAAGAGACTAGCGCGAGCACAGATACGCAGTATTTT. Translating it yields CSAKETSASTDTQYF.

The J gene is TRBJ1-2, the V gene TRBV30; 9 bases line up with TRBD1. Germline CDR1 is GTSNPN and CDR2 is SVGIG (reference sequence). CDR3 length: 12 amino acids. With 5 bases clipped from V and 8 bases from J, the junction kept 6 bases outside the gene matches. CDR3 in amino acids: CAWATGGEGYTF. The CDR3 nucleotides read TGTGCCTGGGCAACAGGGGGCGAAGGCTACACCTTC.

With regard to this clonotype: Possible read error: a much larger clone is one base away. V is TRBV5-1 and J is TRBJ2-3; D call uncertain. Germline lookup yields CDR1 SGHRS and CDR2 YFSETQ. CDR3 length: 14 residues. V lost 4 bases and J lost 5, with 14 bases in between. The CDR3 loop is CASSVDGVEDTQYF. The CDR3, as DNA: TGCGCCAGCAGCGTGGACGGAGTGGAAGATACGCAGTATTTT.

The chain recombines TRBV2 with TRBJ1-5; TRBD1 matches 7 bases. V was pared by 5 bases and J by 0 bases, with 7 bases of the junction left unmatched. The germline CDR1 and CDR2 sequences are SNHLY and FYNNEI. The CDR3 covers 16 residues. CDR3 in amino acids: CASSLQGRSSNQPQHF. CDR3 nucleotides: TGTGCCAGCAGTCTACAGGGGCGAAGTAGCAATCAGCCCCAGCATTTT.

This clonotype has only a few counts. The chain joins TRBV13 to TRBJ2-5; TRBD1 is a possible D gene (5 bases). The DNA end is more similar to TRBJ2-7, so the J call may be wrong. Per germline, CDR1 PRHDT and CDR2 FYEKMQ (reference sequence). This CDR3 comprises 13 residues. CDR3 region: CASSIQGVYEQYF. CDR3 nucleotides: TGTGCCAGCAGCATTCAGGGTGTGTACGAGCAGTACTTC.

The chain has TRBV14 and TRBJ2-5, with D perhaps TRBD2 (6 bases). Germline V CDR1 and CDR2: SGHDN, FVKESK. The CDR3 spans 18 residues. Trimming pared 0 bases from V and 4 bases from J, leaving 21 bases between. The DNA of the CDR3 is TGTGCCAGCAGCCAAGATAGCGGCGGGACTCTATTTGGAGAGACCCAGTACTTC. Protein sequence: CASSQDSGGTLFGETQYF.

The chain joins TRBV6-2 or TRBV6-3 to TRBJ2-7, with 7 bases aligning to TRBD1. Germline V gives CDR1 MNHEY, CDR2 SVGEGT. V gave up 7 bases and J gave up 3 bases; unmatched junction bases: 12. This CDR3 has 15 residues. The CDR3 is CASILRQGGVYEQYF. The CDR3 bases are TGTGCCAGCATTCTCAGACAGGGCGGTGTCTACGAGCAGTACTTC.

The chain joins TRBV4-1 to TRBJ2-5; D is uncertain. The CDR3 is 17 amino acids. CDR1 MGHRA and CDR2 YSYEKL come from the germline V gene. The germline V and J ends were trimmed by 0 bases and 3 bases, with 17 bases remaining between them. The CDR3 reads CASSQDNWEVSEETQYF. The DNA for the CDR3 is TGCGCCAGCAGCCAAGATAATTGGGAAGTCAGCGAAGAGACCCAGTACTTC.

This sequence joins TRBV6-2 or TRBV6-3 and TRBJ2-1, with TRBD2 identical over 12 bases. V shed 2 bases and J 6 bases; nucleotides not matched to a gene: 2. The CDR3 sequence is 15 residues long. CDR1 and CDR2 from the germline V gene are MNHEY and SVGEGT. CDR3 sequence (DNA): TGTGCCAGCAGTTACCTAGCGGGGGGGCTCAATGAGCAGTTCTTC. Its translation: CASSYLAGGLNEQFF.

The chain links TRBV20-1 to TRBJ2-1; 16 bases fit TRBD2. This CDR3 has 18 amino acids. J was trimmed by 6 bases and V by 5 bases; bases with no gene match: 13. Germline CDR1 DFQATT, CDR2 SNEGSKA (reference sequence). The CDR3 spells CSARHPGLAGGPSNEQFF. The CDR3 DNA follows: TGCAGTGCTCGACACCCGGGACTAGCGGGAGGGCCCAGCAATGAGCAGTTCTTC.

This clonotype was picked up a small number of times. This rearrangement joins TRBV9 to TRBJ2-7; 11 bases match TRBD2. Losses at the gene ends were 0 bases for V and 2 bases for J; bases not matched to a gene: 7. There are 17 residues in the CDR3. CDR1 is SGDLS and CDR2 is YYNGEE in the germline V gene. The CDR3 DNA reads TGTGCCAGCAGCGTAGAAGGACTAGCGGGCCTACCCTACGAGCAGTACTTC. This sequence encodes CASSVEGLAGLPYEQYF.

The rearrangement uses TRBV7-9 and TRBJ2-7; TRBD1 or TRBD2 may be the D gene (6 bases each). The CDR3 has 15 residues. CDR1 is SEHNR and CDR2 is FQNEAQ in the germline V gene (reference sequence). V lost 5 bases and J lost 3, with 17 bases in between. The CDR3 here is CASSLRGDSNYEQYF. CDR3 sequence (DNA): TGTGCCAGCAGCCTTAGGGGGGATAGTAACTACGAGCAGTACTTC.

The genes are TRBV20-1 and TRBJ2-7, with 13 positions matching TRBD2. After removal of 3 bases from V and 3 bases from J, the junction contained 5 bases not matched to a gene. The germline CDR1 and CDR2 sequences are DFQATT and SNEGSKA (reference sequence). CDR3 size: 15 residues. CDR3 DNA sequence: TGCAGTGCTAGGACTAGCGGGAGGAAGGGCTACGAGCAGTACTTC. Protein: CSARTSGRKGYEQYF.

The chain has TRBV15 and TRBJ2-1, with TRBD2 matching 13 bases. The length of the CDR3 is 17 residues. With 1 base clipped from V and 7 bases from J, the junction kept 7 bases outside the gene matches. CDR1 and CDR2 from the germline V gene are LNHNV and YYDKDF (reference sequence). The CDR3 loop is CATSRARGLAGDNEQFF. CDR3 DNA: TGTGCCACCAGCAGAGCCCGCGGACTAGCGGGAGATAATGAGCAGTTCTTC.

The chain couples TRBV15 to TRBJ2-7; D is uncertain. V lost 0 bases and J lost 7, with 19 bases in between. The CDR3 length is 16 residues. Germline V gene sequence: CDR1 LNHNV, CDR2 YYDKDF (reference sequence). The CDR3 nucleotides are TGTGCCACCAGCAGAGATCTGGCTAGGTCCTCCAATGAGCAGTACTTC. This gives the protein CATSRDLARSSNEQYF.

This sequence joins TRBV29-1 and TRBJ2-1, with 8 bases identical to TRBD2. Germline V gives CDR1 SQVTM, CDR2 ANQGSEA. The trim removed 5 bases at V and 6 bases at J, leaving 18 bases unmatched. CDR3 length: 17 residues. The CDR3 spells CSVRARAGVGVGNEQFF. As DNA, the CDR3 is TGCAGCGTTCGAGCTCGAGCGGGAGTGGGGGTCGGCAATGAGCAGTTCTTC.

V gene TRBV28 combines with J gene TRBJ2-1; D call uncertain. CDR3 length: 14 amino acids. The germline V and J ends were trimmed by 5 bases and 6 bases, with 14 bases remaining between them. Germline V CDR1 and CDR2: MDHEN, SYDVKM. Here the CDR3 reads CASSGRGRPNEQFF. The CDR3 region has the DNA TGTGCCAGCAGTGGCCGTGGGCGGCCCAATGAGCAGTTCTTC. Using reference TRBV28 and TRBJ2-1 for the parts outside the CDR3, the full variable domain is DVKVTQSSRYLVKRTGEKVFLECVQDMDHENMFWYRQDPGLGLRLIYFSYDVKMKEKGDIPEGYSVSREKKERFSLILESASTNQTSMYLCASSGRGRPNEQFFGPGTRLTVL.

V usage is TRBV12-3 or TRBV12-4 and J usage is TRBJ2-4; D remains ambiguous. V gave up 10 bases and J gave up 2 bases, with 12 bases separating them. CDR3 length: 13 residues. The CDR3 nucleotides are TGTGCCACCTCCCCGGCGACCAAAAACATTCAGTACTTC. Translated, it gives CATSPATKNIQYF.

This clonotype has a handful of counts. CDR3 nucleotide sequence: TGCGCCAGCAGCCAAGAAGGTACGCAGTATTTT. Translating gives CASSQEGTQYF. V is TRBV4-1 and J is TRBJ2-5, with D uncertain. The J call could be wrong; TRBJ2-3 is a better fit for the DNA end. The germline V gene has CDR1 MGHRA and CDR2 YSYEKL. This CDR3 has 11 residues.

The chain employs TRBV27 and TRBJ2-1; TRBD1 or TRBD2 may be the D gene (5 bases each). The V end lost 6 bases, the J end lost 3 bases, and 15 bases lay between the germline ends. Germline V gene lookup returns CDR1 MNHEY and CDR2 SMNVEV (reference sequence). There are 15 residues in the CDR3. The CDR3 reads CASRHRDLDYNEQFF. The DNA of the CDR3 is TGTGCCAGCAGGCACCGGGACCTAGACTACAATGAGCAGTTCTTC.

This clonotype was detected ten times or more. The chain carries TRBV10-3 and TRBJ2-7; no clear D gene. The germline CDR1 and CDR2 sequences are ENHRY and SYGVKD. The germline V and J ends were trimmed by 0 bases and 4 bases, with 4 bases remaining between them. The CDR3 extends over 12 amino acids. DNA of the CDR3: TGTGCCATCAGTGAGTCGCGGTACGAGCAGTACTTC. It yields the protein CAISESRYEQYF.